This paragraph covers one TCR beta chain sequence. Its specificity is unknown. The data belong to a study of T cells expressing NK-cell markers. Study as a whole: It was from sorted CD3+CD56+NKG2C+, CD3+CD56+NKG2C- and CD3+CD56-NKG2C+ T cells that TCR beta repertoires came.

Libraries used 5'RACE template switching adding universal primer site and UMIs. TCRdb derives one entry per CDR3 protein from the 5' RACE reads, leaving out DNA. The sample spans some 390,000 distinct CDR3 sequences; the ten largest clones claim around 10%. The CDR3 contains 14 residues. Germline assignment: CDR1 ENHRY and CDR2 SYGVKD. Overall study findings and caveats: Of the CD8+ T cell pool in several donors, about 1.0-8% was accounted for by dominant NKG2C+ clonotypes. The CD3+CD56-NKG2C+ fraction of a few donors was also led by these clonotypes.

Sequenced sample: blood T cells: a sorted CD56 or NKG2C T cell subset, CD4+ or CD8+ T cells, or bulk PBMC T cells (not recorded which). The sequence was collected from a woman aged 45-59 years in good health. V usage is TRBV10-3 and J usage is TRBJ2-1; the D call of TRBD2 rests on TCRdb alone, since no DNA is present to check it. The CDR3 protein is CAITNPPRDNEQFF.